This TCR beta chain was documented in a study of T-cell memory formation after mild COVID-19. CDR3 length equals 15 residues. Germline CDR1 reads SGHTA; CDR2 reads FQGNSA. Trimming pared 5 bases from V and 9 bases from J, leaving 20 bases between. TCRdb reanalysed the 5' RACE reads using MiXCR and keeps one entry per CDR3 protein. The profile shows about 560,000 distinct CDR3 sequences, approximately 15% of them singletons. A few counts support this clonotype. Sequenced: PBMCs or a T cell subset sorted from them (not recorded which). The V call is TRBV7-2, the J call TRBJ2-1; TRBD2 is a possible D gene (6 bases). This sequence was found in an adult woman who had mild COVID-19 (a few samples of this study predate the infection). Cell type and time point are not known. CDR3 DNA: TGTGCCAGCAGCCCTACTAGCCCGCCTGCCGGTGAGCAGTTCTTC. It translates to CASSPTSPPAGEQFF.